This T cell receptor beta chain derives from a study of low-dose radiotherapy and immunotherapy resistance in tumors. Covering alpha and beta chains, TRAV- and TRBV-specific primers were used for the first-strand cDNA. Both a constant-region primer and a V-primer adapter served to amplify TCRs across approximately 19 PCR cycles. TCRdb reprocessed the reads via MiXCR and lists one record per CDR3 protein. The sample carries roughly 60,000 distinct CDR3 sequences, 20% to 25% recorded once. The time point: before trial treatment. This clonotype has at least ten counts. V was shortened by 5 bases and J by 0 bases, with 8 bases between the two germline ends. The CDR3 has 13 amino acids. From germline, CDR1 is DFQATT and CDR2 SNEGSKA (reference sequence).

Source: PBMCs, taken before treatment. The source of this sequence is a male donor with prostate cancer. J is TRBJ1-5 and V is TRBV20-1; possible D gene TRBD1, 5 bases. CDR3 nucleotide sequence: TGCAGTGCTGAGGGGTATAGCAATCAGCCCCAGCATTTT. Translation gives CSAEGYSNQPQHF.